Shown below are 27 T cell receptor beta chains from a single sample sequenced in a study of T-cell reconstitution after alpha-beta-depleted transplantation in children. The library targeted TCRbeta and was prepared with unique molecular identifiers. TCRdb re-called the PCR reads with MiXCR, one entry per CDR3 protein. The sample yields around 700,000 distinct CDR3 sequences, under 15% seen once. The sample in question was PBMCs, obtained before TCRalphabeta/CD19-depleted stem cell transplant. These receptors came from a girl between 2 and 10 years old with congenital amegakaryocytic thrombocytopenia, due to receive a stem cell transplant.

The chain has TRBV19 and TRBJ2-2; D not certain. V was clipped by 3 bases and J by 8 bases, with 7 bases between them. Germline-derived CDR1 and CDR2 are LNHDA and SQIVND (reference sequence). This CDR3 is built from 12 residues. The DNA for the CDR3 is TGTGCCAGTAGTATCGGACGGGGGGAGCTGTTTTTT. Translating gives CASSIGRGELFF. Complete variable domain (other parts from reference TRBV19 and TRBJ2-2): DGGITQSPKYLFRKEGQNVTLSCEQNLNHDAMYWYRQDPGQGLRLIYYSQIVNDFQKGDIAEGYSVSREKKESFPLTVTSAQKNPTAFYLCASSIGRGELFFGEGSRLTVL.

This clonotype was seen ten or more times. The gene calls are TRBV12-3 or TRBV12-4 and TRBJ2-1, with 8 nucleotides matching TRBD2. Trimming cost V 7 bases and J 7 bases; bases outside gene matches: 9. The CDR3 runs to 14 residues. In nucleotides, the CDR3 is TGTGCCAGCATGGGGAAGCGGGAGTCAAATGAGCAGTTCTTC. It encodes CASMGKRESNEQFF.

This clonotype has more than one count but fewer than ten. The chain uses TRBV10-3 and TRBJ1-3; D is uncertain. Germline V gene lookup returns CDR1 ENHRY and CDR2 SYGVKD. The V end was cut by 3 bases, the J end by 4 bases, with 10 bases between. The CDR3 spans 14 residues. The DNA of the CDR3 is TGTGCCATCAGTGAACGCTTTACCGGAAACACCATATATTTT. It specifies CAISERFTGNTIYF.

This clonotype was seen ten or more times. The V gene is TRBV5-1, the J gene TRBJ2-7; the D gene could be TRBD1 or TRBD2 (6 bases each). Germline CDR1 SGHRS, CDR2 YFSETQ. The V end was cut by 1 base, the J end by 5 bases, with 10 bases between. This CDR3 comprises 13 residues. The chain's CDR3 is CASSLPGANEQYF. Here the CDR3 DNA reads TGCGCCAGCAGCTTGCCGGGGGCGAACGAGCAGTACTTC.

This chain joins TRBV7-9 and TRBJ2-5; D is possibly TRBD1 or TRBD2 (5 bases each). This CDR3 contains 15 residues. V lost 4 bases, J lost 5 bases, and 17 bases lay in between. The germline V gene encodes CDR1 SEHNR and CDR2 FQNEAQ (reference sequence). The CDR3 reads CASSSRPGRKETQYF. Written as DNA, the CDR3 is TGTGCCAGCAGCTCACGTCCGGGGCGCAAGGAGACCCAGTACTTC.

Ten or more counts support this clonotype. The chain combines TRBV10-3 with TRBJ2-3; TRBD2 is a possible D gene (5 bases). The V gene lost 0 bases and the J gene lost 3 bases, with 19 bases spanning the gap. This CDR3 contains 18 residues. From germline, CDR1 is ENHRY and CDR2 SYGVKD. The CDR3 DNA reads TGTGCCATCAGTGAGTCGACTCCGGGAAATCGGCCAACAGATACGCAGTATTTT. Its protein product is CAISESTPGNRPTDTQYF.

This clonotype has ten or more counts. The CDR3 coding sequence is TGTGCCAGCAGCCAAGAAAGACACGCCAATTTGGGGCTCGAGCAGTACTTC. This encodes CASSQERHANLGLEQYF. V usage is TRBV3-1 and J usage is TRBJ2-7; D possibly corresponds to TRBD1 (5 bases). The CDR3 has 17 residues. Trimming took off 0 bases at V and 6 bases at J, with 21 bases between the two ends. Germline assignment: CDR1 LGHDT and CDR2 YNNKEL (reference sequence).

This chain uses TRBV11-2 with TRBJ2-2; 7 bases agree with TRBD1. Germline CDR1 reads SGHAT; CDR2 reads FQNNGV. Unmatched junction bases numbered 4, after V lost 5 bases and J lost 4 bases. This CDR3 region has 14 residues. The CDR3 protein is CASSVRGSTGELFF. DNA for the CDR3: TGTGCCAGCAGCGTCAGGGGGTCCACCGGGGAGCTGTTTTTT.

This clonotype has ten or more counts. CDR3 in amino acids: CASSRGRGCNEQFF. CDR3 in DNA: TGTGCCAGCAGCAGGGGCAGGGGGTGCAATGAGCAGTTCTTC. The rearrangement links TRBV21-1 to TRBJ2-1; the DNA was not compared with TRBD1, the D call given in the table. TRBV21-1 is a documented pseudogene. This CDR3 contains 14 residues.

This clonotype was counted ten times or more. The genes are TRBV9 and TRBJ2-7; 8 nucleotides match TRBD1. Germline V gene sequence: CDR1 SGDLS, CDR2 YYNGEE. V was clipped by 2 bases and J by 5 bases; unmatched bases: 9. The CDR3 is 15 residues long. CDR3 protein: CASSVDLTGAHEQYF. For the CDR3, the DNA is TGTGCCAGCAGCGTTGACCTGACAGGGGCACACGAGCAGTACTTC.

This clonotype was counted at least ten times. The chain carries TRBV5-1 and TRBJ2-3; D is perhaps TRBD1 or TRBD2 (5 bases each). CDR3 size: 15 residues. V was cut by 4 bases and J by 4 bases, with 16 bases left in between. Looked up from germline, CDR1 is SGHRS and CDR2 is YFSETQ. DNA of the CDR3: TGCGCCAGCAGCCCGACAACCTCGGGGCCAGATACGCAGTATTTT. Translated, it gives CASSPTTSGPDTQYF.

The gene calls are TRBV7-9 and TRBJ2-3; D is uncertain. The germline CDR1 and CDR2 sequences are SEHNR and FQNEAQ (reference sequence). With 5 bases removed from V and 2 bases from J, the gap between germline ends came to 11 bases. The CDR3 is 14 residues long. The chain's CDR3 is CASSAARITDTQYF. CDR3 nucleotide sequence: TGTGCCAGCAGCGCCGCCAGAATCACAGATACGCAGTATTTT.

This clonotype was detected ten times or more. The genes are TRBV29-1 and TRBJ2-1; TRBD2 matches at 13 bases. The V segment lost 7 bases and the J segment 9 bases; nucleotides outside the gene matches: 3. Germline assignment: CDR1 SQVTM and CDR2 ANQGSEA. The CDR3 has 12 residues. The CDR3, as DNA: TGCAGCGGTGGACTAGCGGGAGTTGAGCAGTTCTTC. It specifies CSGGLAGVEQFF.

This clonotype was seen ten or more times. The chain recombines TRBV20-1 with TRBJ2-3; D perhaps matches TRBD2 (5 bases). CDR1 and CDR2 from the germline V gene are DFQATT and SNEGSKA (reference sequence). CDR3 length: 14 amino acids. Here the CDR3 DNA reads TGCGCCCACGGGATGGTCCAGAGATCAGATACGCAGTATTTT. Its translation is CAHGMVQRSDTQYF.

In this sample, this clonotype turned up many times. The chain uses TRBV4-1 and TRBJ2-1, with D possibly being TRBD1 (6 bases). This CDR3 is 12 amino acids long. Trimming cost V 1 base and J 9 bases, with 7 bases left between them. Germline CDR1 and CDR2: MGHRA and YSYEKL. CDR3 nucleotides: TGCGCCAGCAGCCAAGTAGGGGGTGAGCAGTTCTTC. It translates to CASSQVGGEQFF.

This clonotype was counted between two and nine times. The chain carries TRBV7-3 and TRBJ2-7; the match to TRBD2 covers 8 bases. V lost 1 base to trimming and J lost 6 bases; unmatched junction nucleotides: 8. The CDR3 contains 15 residues. Germline V gives CDR1 SGHTA, CDR2 FQGTGA. This chain's CDR3 is CASSLIAGSLSEQYF. The CDR3 nucleotides are TGTGCCAGCAGCTTAATAGCGGGATCTCTGAGCGAGCAGTACTTC.

This clonotype was recorded a few times. V gene TRBV29-1 combines with J gene TRBJ2-5; 10 bases align to TRBD2. There are 18 residues in the CDR3. V shed 4 bases and J 5 bases; nucleotides not matched to a gene: 19. Germline V lookup: CDR1 SQVTM, CDR2 ANQGSEA. CDR3 amino acids: CSVVKSFVSGRALETQYF. CDR3 bases: TGCAGCGTTGTTAAGAGCTTCGTAAGCGGGAGGGCCCTGGAGACCCAGTACTTC.

This clonotype was observed at least ten times. The V and J genes are TRBV10-3 and TRBJ1-3, with D possibly being TRBD1 (6 bases). The germline gives CDR1 ENHRY, CDR2 SYGVKD. This CDR3 is 15 amino acids long. V was cut by 6 bases and J by 0 bases, with 12 bases left in between. CDR3 sequence (DNA): TGTGCCATCAGACGACAGGATCGCTCTGGAAACACCATATATTTT. Translating gives CAIRRQDRSGNTIYF.

This clonotype was picked up a small number of times. This chain joins TRBV29-1 and TRBJ2-5; TRBD1 might be the D (5 bases). V lost 4 bases, J lost 1 base, and 10 bases lay in between. CDR1 is SQVTM and CDR2 is ANQGSEA in the germline V gene. The CDR3 covers 13 residues. The CDR3 region is CSVGNRLQETQYF. As DNA, the CDR3 is TGCAGCGTTGGGAACAGGCTCCAAGAGACCCAGTACTTC.

This clonotype was found a few times. This chain uses TRBV27 with TRBJ2-2; 7 bases map to TRBD1. The length of the CDR3 is 16 residues. Germline V gene sequence: CDR1 MNHEY, CDR2 SMNVEV (reference sequence). The V segment lost 0 bases and the J segment 0 bases; nucleotides outside the gene matches: 1. The DNA for the CDR3 is TGTGCCAGCAGTTTATCCGGGACAGCGAACACCGGGGAGCTGTTTTTT. It yields the protein CASSLSGTANTGELFF.

This clonotype came up a few times. This chain joins TRBV28 and TRBJ2-7; D is perhaps TRBD2 (5 bases). Germline V gene sequence: CDR1 MDHEN, CDR2 SYDVKM. V lost 5 bases and J lost 6, with 20 bases in between. CDR3 length: 15 residues. CDR3 DNA sequence: TGTGCCAGCAGTCCCCCGGGGAACCGTGAGTCCGAGCAGTACTTC. Protein product: CASSPPGNRESEQYF.

The chain combines TRBV20-1 with TRBJ2-1, with unresolved D. CDR3 length: 16 amino acids. Per the germline V gene, CDR1 is DFQATT and CDR2 is SNEGSKA (reference sequence). The V end was cut by 6 bases, the J end by 0 bases, with 18 bases between. CDR3 amino acids: CSAVRAKSGSYNEQFF. CDR3 coding DNA: TGCAGTGCAGTTAGGGCTAAGTCGGGCTCCTACAATGAGCAGTTCTTC.

Ten or more counts support this clonotype. The CDR3 sequence: CASSFGSSGNTIYF. CDR3 DNA sequence: TGTGCCAGCAGTTTTGGCAGCTCTGGAAACACCATATATTTT. The chain recombines TRBV12-3 or TRBV12-4 with TRBJ1-3; D gene ambiguous. There are 14 residues in the CDR3. The V end lost 3 bases, the J end lost 0 bases, and 6 bases lay between the germline ends.

This clonotype was seen ten or more times. The chain joins TRBV12-3 or TRBV12-4 to TRBJ2-5, with 7 nucleotides matching TRBD1. The CDR3 extends over 13 amino acids. The junction had 3 bases not matched to a gene; V was cut back by 6 bases and J by 2 bases. The CDR3 region is CASRPTGQETQYF. The DNA for the CDR3 is TGTGCCAGCAGACCGACAGGGCAAGAGACCCAGTACTTC.

This clonotype has a count of ten or more. The V call is TRBV9, the J call TRBJ2-2; 9 bases map to TRBD2. This CDR3 is built from 14 residues. CDR1 is SGDLS and CDR2 is YYNGEE in the germline V gene. The junction had 2 bases not matched to a gene; V was cut back by 3 bases and J by 5 bases. CDR3: CASSGTSGTGELFF. CDR3 bases: TGTGCCAGCAGCGGTACTAGCGGGACCGGGGAGCTGTTTTTT.

The chain is built from TRBV5-5 and TRBJ2-3, with D tentatively TRBD1 or TRBD2 (5 bases each). The CDR3 totals 14 residues. V gave up 4 bases and J gave up 0 bases, with 9 bases separating them. Germline V lookup: CDR1 SGHKS, CDR2 YYEKEE (reference sequence). CDR3 DNA: TGTGCCAGCAGCACCCGGGACAGCACAGATACGCAGTATTTT. Translating it yields CASSTRDSTDTQYF.

This clonotype was seen more than once but under ten times. CDR3 nucleotides: TGTGCCAGCAGCCAACCGACTAGCAGTTACAATGAGCAGTTCTTC. Protein sequence: CASSQPTSSYNEQFF. V gene TRBV7-9 combines with J gene TRBJ2-1, with 7 nucleotides matching TRBD2. Germline V gives CDR1 SEHNR, CDR2 FQNEAQ (reference sequence). Trimming removed 5 bases from V and 4 bases from J; junction bases left unmatched: 8. The CDR3 is 15 residues long. Together with reference TRBV7-9 and TRBJ2-1, the CDR3 gives the full variable domain: DTGVSQNPRHKITKRGQNVTFRCDPISEHNRLYWYRQTLGQGPEFLTYFQNEAQLEKSRLLSDRFSAERPKGSFSTLEIQRTEQGDSAMYLCASSQPTSSYNEQFFGPGTRLTVL.